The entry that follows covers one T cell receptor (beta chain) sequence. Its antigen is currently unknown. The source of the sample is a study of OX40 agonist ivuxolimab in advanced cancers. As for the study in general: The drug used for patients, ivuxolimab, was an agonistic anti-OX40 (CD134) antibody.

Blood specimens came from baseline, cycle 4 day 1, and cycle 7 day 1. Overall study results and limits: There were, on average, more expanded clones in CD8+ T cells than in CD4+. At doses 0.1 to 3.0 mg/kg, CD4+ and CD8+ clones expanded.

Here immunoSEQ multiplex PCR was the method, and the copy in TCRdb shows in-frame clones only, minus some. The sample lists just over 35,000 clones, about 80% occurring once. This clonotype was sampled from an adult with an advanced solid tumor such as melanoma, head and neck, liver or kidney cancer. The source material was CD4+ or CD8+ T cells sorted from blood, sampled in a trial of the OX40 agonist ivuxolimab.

CDR3 protein: CASSSHSATYEQYF. CDR3 in DNA: TGCGCCAGCAGCTCCCACTCCGCTACCTACGAGCAGTACTTC. The rearrangement links TRBV4-1 to TRBJ2-7; D uncertain. Germline lookup yields CDR1 MGHRA and CDR2 YSYEKL. The CDR3 consists of 14 residues. V shed 5 bases and J shed 2 bases, with 13 bases lying between them.